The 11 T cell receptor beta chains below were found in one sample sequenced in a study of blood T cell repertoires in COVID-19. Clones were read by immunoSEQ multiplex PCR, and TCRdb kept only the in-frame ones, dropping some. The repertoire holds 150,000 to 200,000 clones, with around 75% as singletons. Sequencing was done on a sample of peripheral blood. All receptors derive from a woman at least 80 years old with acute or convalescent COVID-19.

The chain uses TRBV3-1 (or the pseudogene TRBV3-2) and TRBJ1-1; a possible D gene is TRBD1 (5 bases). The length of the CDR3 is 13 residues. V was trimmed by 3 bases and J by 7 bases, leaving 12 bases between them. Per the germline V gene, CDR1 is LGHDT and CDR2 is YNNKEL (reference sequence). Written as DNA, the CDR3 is TGTGCCAGCAGCCAGGGGGGGATAAATGAAGCTTTCTTT. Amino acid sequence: CASSQGGINEAFF.

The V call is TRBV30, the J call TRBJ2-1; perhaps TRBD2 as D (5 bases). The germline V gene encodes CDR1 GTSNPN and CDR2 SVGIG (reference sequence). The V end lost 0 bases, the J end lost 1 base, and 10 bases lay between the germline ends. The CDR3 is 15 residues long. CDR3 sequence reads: CAWSVGVASYNEQFF. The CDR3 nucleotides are TGTGCCTGGAGTGTGGGCGTAGCGTCCTACAATGAGCAGTTCTTC.

The CDR3 DNA is TGTGCCAGTCGGGAACAGGGACGGACCGGGGAGCTGTTTTTT. It is translated as CASREQGRTGELFF. V gene TRBV19 combines with J gene TRBJ2-2, with D tentatively TRBD1 (6 bases). The CDR3 loop spans 14 amino acids. The germline V gene has CDR1 LNHDA and CDR2 SQIVND (reference sequence). With 8 bases removed from V and 5 bases from J, the gap between germline ends came to 15 bases.

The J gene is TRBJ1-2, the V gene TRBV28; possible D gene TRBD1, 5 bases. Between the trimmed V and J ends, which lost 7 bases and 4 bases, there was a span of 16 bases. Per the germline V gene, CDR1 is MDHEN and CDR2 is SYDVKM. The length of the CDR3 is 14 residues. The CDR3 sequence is CASISPGRGYGYTF. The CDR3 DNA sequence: TGTGCCAGCATAAGCCCAGGGAGGGGCTATGGCTACACCTTC.

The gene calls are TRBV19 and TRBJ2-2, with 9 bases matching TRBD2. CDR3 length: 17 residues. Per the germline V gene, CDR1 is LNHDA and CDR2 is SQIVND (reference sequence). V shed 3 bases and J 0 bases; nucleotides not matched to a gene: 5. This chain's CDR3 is CASSIALAGTNTGELFF. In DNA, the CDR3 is TGTGCCAGTAGTATTGCTCTAGCGGGGACGAACACCGGGGAGCTGTTTTTT.

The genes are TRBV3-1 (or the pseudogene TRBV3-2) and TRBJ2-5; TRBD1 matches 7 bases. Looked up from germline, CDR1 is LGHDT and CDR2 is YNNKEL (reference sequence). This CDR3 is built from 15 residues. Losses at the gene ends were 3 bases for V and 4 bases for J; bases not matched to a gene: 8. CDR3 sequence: CASSHWGQRGETQYF. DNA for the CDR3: TGTGCCAGCAGCCATTGGGGACAGAGGGGAGAGACCCAGTACTTC.

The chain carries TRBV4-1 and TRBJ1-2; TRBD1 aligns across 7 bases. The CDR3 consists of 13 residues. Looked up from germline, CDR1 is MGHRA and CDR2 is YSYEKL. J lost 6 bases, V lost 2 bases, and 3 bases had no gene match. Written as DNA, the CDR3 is TGCGCCAGCAGCCAACAGGGGGGCGATGGCTACACCTTC. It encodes CASSQQGGDGYTF.

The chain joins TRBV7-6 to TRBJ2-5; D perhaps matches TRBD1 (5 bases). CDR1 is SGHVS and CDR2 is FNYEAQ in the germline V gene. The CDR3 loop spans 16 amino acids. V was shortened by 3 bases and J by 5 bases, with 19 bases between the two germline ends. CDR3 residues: CASSLGQGGAGETQYF. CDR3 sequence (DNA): TGTGCCAGCAGCTTGGGGCAGGGTGGAGCAGGGGAGACCCAGTACTTC. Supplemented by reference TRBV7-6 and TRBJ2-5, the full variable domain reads GAGVSQSPRYKVTKRGQDVALRCDPISGHVSLYWYRQALGQGPEFLTYFNYEAQQDKSGLPNDRFSAERPEGSISTLTIQRTEQRDSAMYRCASSLGQGGAGETQYFGPGTRLLVL.

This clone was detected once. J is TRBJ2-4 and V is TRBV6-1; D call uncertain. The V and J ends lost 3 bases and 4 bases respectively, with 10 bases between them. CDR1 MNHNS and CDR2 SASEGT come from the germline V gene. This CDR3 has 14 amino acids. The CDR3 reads CASSDSDRKNIQYF. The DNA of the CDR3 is TGTGCCAGCAGTGATTCCGATAGAAAAAACATTCAGTACTTC.

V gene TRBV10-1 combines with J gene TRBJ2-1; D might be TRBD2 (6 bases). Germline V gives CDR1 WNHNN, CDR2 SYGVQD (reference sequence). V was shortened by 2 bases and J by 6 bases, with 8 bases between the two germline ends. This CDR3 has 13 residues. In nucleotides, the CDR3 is TGCGCCAGCAGTGAGCGGGAGAGCAATGAGCAGTTCTTC. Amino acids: CASSERESNEQFF.

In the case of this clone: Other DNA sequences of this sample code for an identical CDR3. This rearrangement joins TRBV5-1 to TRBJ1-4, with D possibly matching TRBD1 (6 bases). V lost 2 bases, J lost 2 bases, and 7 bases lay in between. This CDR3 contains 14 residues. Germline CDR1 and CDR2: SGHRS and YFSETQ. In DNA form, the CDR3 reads TGCGCCAGCAGCTTAGGACAGACTAATGAAAAACTGTTTTTT. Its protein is CASSLGQTNEKLFF. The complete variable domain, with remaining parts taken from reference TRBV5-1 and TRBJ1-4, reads KAGVTQTPRYLIKTRGQQVTLSCSPISGHRSVSWYQQTPGQGLQFLFEYFSETQRNKGNFPGRFSGRQFSNSRSEMNVSTLELGDSALYLCASSLGQTNEKLFFGSGTQLSVL.